These 26 T cell receptor beta chains share one sample of origin, sequenced in a study of CD8+ T cells in alopecia areata. cDNA serving as the sequencing template came from extracted, reverse transcribed RNA. Profiled with immunoSEQ multiplex PCR; TCRdb holds only in-frame clones, not every one. The sample shows approximately 82,000 clones, about 53% of them seen only once. Sequenced material: NKG2D-high CD8+ T cells sorted from blood. The source is a human donor with alopecia areata.

The V call is TRBV29-1, the J call TRBJ2-1, with D possibly matching TRBD2 (5 bases). The ends were cut back, 3 bases at V and 1 base at J, with 13 bases in the middle. Germline-derived CDR1 and CDR2 are SQVTM and ANQGSEA. The CDR3 sequence is 15 residues long. This CDR3 is CSVDNRGSSYNEQFF. In DNA, the CDR3 is TGCAGCGTTGATAATCGGGGATCTTCCTACAATGAGCAGTTCTTC.

This sequence joins TRBV29-1 and TRBJ2-7; 10 bases match TRBD1. Germline V lookup: CDR1 SQVTM, CDR2 ANQGSEA. Trimming removed 5 bases from V and 3 bases from J; junction bases left unmatched: 7. CDR3 size: 14 residues. CDR3 DNA: TGCAGCGTTACTGGGACAGGGGAAAACTACGAGCAGTACTTC. Translating gives CSVTGTGENYEQYF.

This chain uses TRBV7-2 with TRBJ1-5; D possibly corresponds to TRBD1 (6 bases). The V gene's germline CDR1 is SGHTA and CDR2 FQGNSA. The germline V and J ends were trimmed by 1 base and 1 base, with 11 bases remaining between them. CDR3 length: 16 residues. CDR3 protein: CASSLGGQLSNQPQHF. The CDR3 bases are TGTGCCAGCAGCTTAGGCGGACAGTTAAGCAATCAGCCCCAGCATTTT.

V is TRBV9 and J is TRBJ2-7; tentative D call: TRBD2 (6 bases). The ends were cut back, 2 bases at V and 5 bases at J, with 14 bases in the middle. Germline values: CDR1 SGDLS, CDR2 YYNGEE. This CDR3 has 14 amino acids. For the CDR3, the DNA is TGTGCCAGCAGCGTGAGGGATTGGGGGGACGAGCAGTACTTC. It encodes CASSVRDWGDEQYF.

The chain links TRBV28 to TRBJ1-5; 8 positions agree with TRBD1. The junction had 5 bases not matched to a gene; V was cut back by 6 bases and J by 1 base. The V gene's germline CDR1 is MDHEN and CDR2 SYDVKM. The CDR3 runs to 15 residues. The CDR3 bases are TGTGCCAGCAGCCCGGACAGGGCGAGCAATCAGCCCCAGCATTTT. Its protein product is CASSPDRASNQPQHF.

V is TRBV27 and J is TRBJ1-1; D is undetermined. There are 11 residues in the CDR3. Germline V CDR1 and CDR2: MNHEY, SMNVEV (reference sequence). This CDR3 reads CASGRAGEAFF. The CDR3 DNA is TGTGCGAGCGGCCGGGCTGGTGAAGCTTTCTTT.

This rearrangement joins TRBV29-1 to TRBJ2-7, with D hard to call. There are 12 residues in the CDR3. The V gene's germline CDR1 is SQVTM and CDR2 ANQGSEA. Deletions cut 7 bases from V and 6 bases from J, with 16 bases between. CDR3 in amino acids: CSARMGSTEQYF. The CDR3 DNA follows: TGCAGCGCCAGGATGGGGTCCACCGAGCAGTACTTC.

The V and J genes are TRBV10-1 and TRBJ2-7, with D tentatively TRBD1 (5 bases). This CDR3 is built from 11 residues. Trimming removed 9 bases at V and 4 bases at J, with 10 bases between. Germline V lookup: CDR1 WNHNN, CDR2 SYGVQD (reference sequence). The CDR3: CARGDTYEQYF. The CDR3 bases are TGCGCCAGAGGGGATACATACGAGCAGTACTTC.

The V and J genes are TRBV27 and TRBJ2-7, with D perhaps matching TRBD2 (6 bases). Trimming pared 2 bases from V and 4 bases from J, leaving 15 bases between. The CDR3 covers 15 residues. CDR1 and CDR2 (germline): MNHEY, SMNVEV (reference sequence). CDR3 DNA: TGTGCCAGCAGTTTAAATCCGGAGGGGTCTTACGAGCAGTACTTC. Residues: CASSLNPEGSYEQYF.

The rearrangement uses TRBV28 and TRBJ2-5, with D unresolved. Germline loops: CDR1 MDHEN, CDR2 SYDVKM. Trimming took off 1 base at V and 4 bases at J, with 7 bases between the two ends. This CDR3 is 13 amino acids long. The CDR3 region is CASSLFSSETQYF. CDR3 sequence (DNA): TGTGCCAGCAGTTTATTCTCCTCAGAGACCCAGTACTTC.

CDR3 amino acids: CASSSQGGEQFF. The CDR3, as DNA: TGCGCCAGCAGCTCGCAGGGGGGTGAGCAGTTCTTC. The V gene is TRBV5-1, the J gene TRBJ2-1; D possibly corresponds to TRBD1 (7 bases). V lost 3 bases, J lost 9 bases, and 10 bases lay in between. CDR1 and CDR2 (germline): SGHRS, YFSETQ. The CDR3 totals 12 residues. Looking up the rest from reference TRBV5-1 and TRBJ2-1 gives the full variable domain: KAGVTQTPRYLIKTRGQQVTLSCSPISGHRSVSWYQQTPGQGLQFLFEYFSETQRNKGNFPGRFSGRQFSNSRSEMNVSTLELGDSALYLCASSSQGGEQFFGPGTRLTVL.

In its sample, this clone was seen a few times. The chain carries TRBV29-1 and TRBJ2-3; 8 nucleotides agree with TRBD1. Germline V gene lookup returns CDR1 SQVTM and CDR2 ANQGSEA. The CDR3 contains 15 residues. Losses at the gene ends were 0 bases for V and 0 bases for J; bases not matched to a gene: 2. This chain's CDR3 is CSVEEDRVSTDTQYF. The CDR3 DNA reads as TGCAGCGTTGAAGAGGACAGGGTGAGCACAGATACGCAGTATTTT.

The table lists this clone with a few counts. This sequence joins TRBV29-1 and TRBJ1-1, with D tentatively TRBD1 (5 bases). CDR1 is SQVTM and CDR2 is ANQGSEA in the germline V gene. V was cut by 7 bases and J by 1 base, with 10 bases left in between. This CDR3 has 12 amino acids. The CDR3 region is CSAVGQNTEAFF. The CDR3 region has the DNA TGCAGCGCCGTGGGGCAGAACACTGAAGCTTTCTTT.

The rearrangement links TRBV29-1 to TRBJ1-2; D may be TRBD1 (6 bases). CDR1 and CDR2 from the germline V gene are SQVTM and ANQGSEA. The CDR3 spans 13 residues. V was clipped by 7 bases and J by 6 bases, with 18 bases between them. CDR3 sequence (DNA): TGCAGCGACGGGATCCGGGGGGCGGATGGCTACACCTTC. Translation gives CSDGIRGADGYTF.

The rearrangement uses TRBV2 and TRBJ2-6; tentative D call: TRBD1 (6 bases). Germline lookup yields CDR1 SNHLY and CDR2 FYNNEI. CDR3 length equals 14 residues. The V and J ends lost 8 bases and 5 bases respectively, with 13 bases between them. Here the CDR3 reads CASFTTGWANVLTF. The CDR3 DNA reads as TGTGCCAGCTTTACCACAGGGTGGGCCAACGTCCTGACTTTC.

Details on this clone: One junction end disagrees with the germline gene, perhaps due to a read error. The rearrangement uses TRBV28 and TRBJ2-7; TRBD1 matches at 9 bases. The CDR3 is made up of 12 amino acids. CDR1 is MDHEN and CDR2 is SYDVKM in the germline V gene. CDR3 coding DNA: TGTGCCAGCAGCACCATCCGACAGGGGGGGAACTTC. This codes for CASSTIRQGGNF.

The V and J genes are TRBV7-9 and TRBJ1-5, with 8 bases matching TRBD1. The V gene end was trimmed by 5 bases and the J gene end by 5 bases; junction bases not matched to a gene: 8. The CDR3 covers 15 residues. Germline values: CDR1 SEHNR, CDR2 FQNEAQ (reference sequence). Written as DNA, the CDR3 is TGTGCCAGCAGCCTGGACAGGGATCGGGATCAGCCCCAGCATTTT. Protein product: CASSLDRDRDQPQHF.

The rearrangement links TRBV23-1 to TRBJ2-7; D gene unclear. TRBV23-1 is classed as an ORF, of uncertain function. V gave up 0 bases and J gave up 0 bases, with 15 bases separating them. This CDR3 contains 17 residues. CDR3 protein: CASSQSATATFSYEQYF. Here the CDR3 DNA reads TGCGCCAGCAGTCAATCTGCAACAGCGACCTTCTCCTACGAGCAGTACTTC.

This chain links TRBV29-1 with TRBJ2-7; TRBD1 matches at 7 bases. The CDR3 extends over 12 amino acids. The germline V gene encodes CDR1 SQVTM and CDR2 ANQGSEA. V lost 3 bases to trimming and J lost 5 bases; unmatched junction nucleotides: 4. For the CDR3, the DNA is TGCAGCGTTGACGGTCAGGGGGACGAGCAGTACTTC. It codes for CSVDGQGDEQYF.

This chain links TRBV29-1 with TRBJ1-5, with TRBD1 as a possible D gene (5 bases). CDR1 and CDR2 from the germline V gene are SQVTM and ANQGSEA. The V gene lost 4 bases and the J gene lost 8 bases, with 18 bases spanning the gap. The CDR3 covers 14 residues. CDR3 coding DNA: TGCAGCGTTGGGGGACTAAACCCGGGGGAGCCCCAGCATTTT. Amino acids: CSVGGLNPGEPQHF.

The rearrangement uses TRBV5-1 and TRBJ2-1; D call uncertain. Trimming removed 4 bases from V and 5 bases from J, with 10 bases in between. Germline CDR1 is SGHRS and CDR2 is YFSETQ. The CDR3 sequence is 13 residues long. CDR3 sequence: CASSPTDNNEQFF. The DNA of the CDR3 is TGCGCCAGCAGCCCAACGGATAACAATGAGCAGTTCTTC.

This rearrangement joins TRBV14 to TRBJ2-1; 7 nucleotides match TRBD1. The germline CDR1 and CDR2 sequences are SGHDN and FVKESK. With 4 bases clipped from V and 9 bases from J, the junction kept 3 bases outside the gene matches. CDR3 length equals 12 residues. The CDR3 is CASSPGGREQFF. The CDR3 region has the DNA TGTGCCAGCAGCCCAGGGGGTCGTGAGCAGTTCTTC.

The chain couples TRBV29-1 to TRBJ2-7; no reliable D call. The V end lost 0 bases, the J end lost 3 bases, and 6 bases lay between the germline ends. This CDR3 is built from 12 residues. Germline assignment: CDR1 SQVTM and CDR2 ANQGSEA. The CDR3 region is CSVEERIYEQYF. The CDR3 bases are TGCAGCGTTGAAGAACGCATCTACGAGCAGTACTTC.

This clone was detected only a few times. The chain recombines TRBV29-1 with TRBJ2-1, with 11 positions matching TRBD2. Trimming at V came to 1 base and at J to 1 base, leaving 6 bases not matched to a gene. CDR3 length: 17 amino acids. CDR1 is SQVTM and CDR2 is ANQGSEA in the germline V gene. Here the CDR3 reads CSVEGVAGGLSYNEQFF. The CDR3, as DNA: TGCAGCGTTGAAGGGGTAGCGGGAGGGTTGTCCTACAATGAGCAGTTCTTC.

This chain uses TRBV27 with TRBJ2-7, with 10 bases aligning to TRBD2. V lost 10 bases and J lost 4; bases outside the gene matches: 22. The V gene's germline CDR1 is MNHEY and CDR2 SMNVEV (reference sequence). The CDR3 consists of 18 residues. CDR3 coding DNA: TGTGCCACCAGACCTATTTTCCTAGCGGGAGTAAATAGGTACGAGCAGTACTTC. It specifies CATRPIFLAGVNRYEQYF.

The rearrangement joins TRBV14 to TRBJ2-5; D uncertain. The germline V gene has CDR1 SGHDN and CDR2 FVKESK. V lost 0 bases and J 3 bases, leaving 14 bases between the germline ends. The CDR3 covers 16 residues. The CDR3 nucleotides read TGTGCCAGCAGCCAAGATCCGACTCAGTTGGAAGAGACCCAGTACTTC. It yields the protein CASSQDPTQLEETQYF.